This T cell receptor beta chain was retrieved from a study of T-cell memory formation after mild COVID-19. Note on this clonotype: Its antigen is unidentified.

5'RACE with constant-segment primers yielded barcoded, UMI-tagged TCR alpha and TCR beta cDNA libraries. TCRdb passed the 5' RACE reads through MiXCR, listing each CDR3 protein once. The sample carries approximately 340,000 distinct CDR3 sequences, approximately 12% recorded once. Whole-study results and caveats: That cross-reactive memory joined was suggested by some responding clones appearing in pre-infection memory.

The CDR3 length is 14 residues. Per germline, CDR1 SQVTM and CDR2 ANQGSEA. Trimming took 0 bases from V and 9 from J, leaving 15 bases between them. Sequencing was performed on PBMCs or a T cell subset sorted from them (not recorded which). This TCR derives from a man between 18 and 29 years old who had mild COVID-19 (a few samples of this study predate the infection). Cell type and time point are not known. The chain links TRBV29-1 to TRBJ2-1; D perhaps matches TRBD2 (5 bases). The CDR3 spells CSVEDPPSGSEQFF. The CDR3 DNA reads TGCAGCGTTGAAGATCCACCCTCGGGGAGTGAGCAGTTCTTC.